This TCR beta chain was profiled in a study of spatial heterogeneity in lung cancer. Each CDR3 protein gets one entry after TCRdb re-called the 5' RACE reads with MiXCR. The sample consists of 4,900 or so distinct CDR3 sequences, roughly 22% of them appearing once. The study, taken as a whole, reports: The study found that expanded intratumoral alpha and beta TCR counts tracked tumor mutation counts.

Indicated time point: sample taken at primary tumor resection. This CDR3 has 13 amino acids. V was cut by 8 bases and J by 3 bases, with 14 bases left in between. Germline CDR1 and CDR2: WSHSY and SAAADI. In this sample, this clonotype turned up a few times. The antigen remains unidentified. Here the sequenced sample was lung tumor tissue, taken at surgery. J is TRBJ2-7 and V is TRBV10-2; the D gene is possibly TRBD1 (6 bases). The receptor was derived from a male donor with early-stage non-small cell lung cancer. CDR3 loop: CASGRDTDYEQYF. CDR3 nucleotide sequence: TGCGCCAGCGGACGGGACACTGACTACGAGCAGTACTTC.